This TCR beta chain was obtained from a study of early T cells in non-severe SARS-CoV-2 infection. About the research overall: Investigators sequenced bulk RNA drawn from unsorted whole blood, and chains remained unpaired.

Regarding the study as a whole: The study's VDJdb matching favored anti-spike CD8 responses and missed private and CD4 specificities.

Comment on this clonotype: Its antigen is unidentified.

Trimming took off 0 bases at V and 13 bases at J, with 15 bases between the two ends. The CDR3 is made up of 13 amino acids. The V gene's germline CDR1 is LGHDT and CDR2 YNNKEL (reference sequence). Unique molecular identifiers (one per individual cDNA molecule) were attached. Via MiXCR, TCRdb re-called the 5' RACE reads, giving one row per CDR3 protein. This table has about 76,000 distinct CDR3 sequences, about 11% appearing once. This sequence joins TRBV3-1 and TRBJ1-1, with D maybe TRBD1 (5 bases). Sequencing used whole blood. This TCR derives from an adult who was a healthcare worker with PCR-confirmed SARS-CoV-2 infection or an uninfected control (not recorded which). The chain's CDR3 is CASSQDGSGAGFF. In DNA form, the CDR3 reads TGTGCCAGCAGCCAAGATGGCAGTGGGGCAGGTTTCTTT.